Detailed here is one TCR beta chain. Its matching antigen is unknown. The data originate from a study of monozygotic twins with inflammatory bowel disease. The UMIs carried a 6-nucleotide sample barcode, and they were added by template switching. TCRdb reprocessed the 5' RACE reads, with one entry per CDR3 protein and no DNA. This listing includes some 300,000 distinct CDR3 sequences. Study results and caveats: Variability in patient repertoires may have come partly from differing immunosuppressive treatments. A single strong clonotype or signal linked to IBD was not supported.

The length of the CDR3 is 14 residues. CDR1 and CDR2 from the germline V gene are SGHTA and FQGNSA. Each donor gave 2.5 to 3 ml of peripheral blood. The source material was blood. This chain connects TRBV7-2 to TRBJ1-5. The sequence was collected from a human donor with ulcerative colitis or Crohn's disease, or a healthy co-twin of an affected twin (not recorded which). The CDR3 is CASSSGHGYRPQHF.